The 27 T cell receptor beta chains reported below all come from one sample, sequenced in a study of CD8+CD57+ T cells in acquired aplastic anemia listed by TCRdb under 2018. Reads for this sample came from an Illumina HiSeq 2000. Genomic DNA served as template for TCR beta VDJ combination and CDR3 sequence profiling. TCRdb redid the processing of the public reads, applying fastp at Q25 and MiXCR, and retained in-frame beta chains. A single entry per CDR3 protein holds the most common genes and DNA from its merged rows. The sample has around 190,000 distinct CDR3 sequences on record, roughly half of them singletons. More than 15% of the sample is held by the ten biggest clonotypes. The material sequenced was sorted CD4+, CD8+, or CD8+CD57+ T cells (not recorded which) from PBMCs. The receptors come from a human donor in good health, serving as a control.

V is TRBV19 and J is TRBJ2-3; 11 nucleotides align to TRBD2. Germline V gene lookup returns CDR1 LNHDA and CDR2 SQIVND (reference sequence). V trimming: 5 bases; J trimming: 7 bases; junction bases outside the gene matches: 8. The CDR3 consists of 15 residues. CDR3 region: CASSGSGGASNTQYF. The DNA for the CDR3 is TGTGCCAGTAGTGGTAGCGGGGGGGCTTCGAATACGCAGTATTTT.

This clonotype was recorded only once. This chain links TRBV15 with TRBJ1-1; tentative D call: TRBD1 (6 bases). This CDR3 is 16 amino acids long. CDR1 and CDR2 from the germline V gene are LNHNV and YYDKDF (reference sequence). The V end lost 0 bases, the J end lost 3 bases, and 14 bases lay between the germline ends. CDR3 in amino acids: CATSRDFRGSDTEAFF. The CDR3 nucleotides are TGTGCCACCAGCAGAGATTTCAGGGGCTCAGACACTGAAGCTTTCTTT.

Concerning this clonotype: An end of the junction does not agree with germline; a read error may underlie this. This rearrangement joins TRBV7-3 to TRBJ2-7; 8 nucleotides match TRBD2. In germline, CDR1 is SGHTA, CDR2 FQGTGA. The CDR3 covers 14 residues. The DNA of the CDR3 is TGTGCTAGCAGCCCTACGGGGGGGCCCTACGAGCAGTACTTC. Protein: CASSPTGGPYEQYF.

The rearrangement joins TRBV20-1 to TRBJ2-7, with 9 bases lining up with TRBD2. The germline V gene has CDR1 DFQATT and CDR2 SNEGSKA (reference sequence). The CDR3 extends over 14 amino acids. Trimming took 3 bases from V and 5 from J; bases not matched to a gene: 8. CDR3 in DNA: TGCAGTGCTAGGAACAGCGGGGGGCTGAACGAGCAGTACGTC. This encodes CSARNSGGLNEQYV.

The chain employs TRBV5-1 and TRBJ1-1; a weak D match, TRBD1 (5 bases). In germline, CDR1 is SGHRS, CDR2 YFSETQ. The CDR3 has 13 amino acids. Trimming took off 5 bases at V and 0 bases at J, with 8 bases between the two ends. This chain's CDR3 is CASRRQMNTEAFF. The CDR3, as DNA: TGCGCCAGCAGGAGACAGATGAACACTGAAGCTTTCTTT. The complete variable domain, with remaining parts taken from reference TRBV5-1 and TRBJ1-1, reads KAGVTQTPRYLIKTRGQQVTLSCSPISGHRSVSWYQQTPGQGLQFLFEYFSETQRNKGNFPGRFSGRQFSNSRSEMNVSTLELGDSALYLCASRRQMNTEAFFGQGTRLTVV.

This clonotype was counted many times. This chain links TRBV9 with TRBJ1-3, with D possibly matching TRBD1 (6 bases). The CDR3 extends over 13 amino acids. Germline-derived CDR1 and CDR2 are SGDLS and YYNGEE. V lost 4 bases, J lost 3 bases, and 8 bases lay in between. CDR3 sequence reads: CASSPQGGNTIYF. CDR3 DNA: TGTGCCAGCAGCCCACAGGGTGGAAACACCATATATTTT.

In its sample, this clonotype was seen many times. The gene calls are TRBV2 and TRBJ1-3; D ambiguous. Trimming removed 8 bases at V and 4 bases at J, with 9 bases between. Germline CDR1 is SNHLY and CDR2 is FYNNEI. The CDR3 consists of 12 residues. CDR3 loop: CASGLMGNTIYF. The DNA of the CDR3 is TGTGCCAGCGGTTTGATGGGAAACACCATATATTTT.

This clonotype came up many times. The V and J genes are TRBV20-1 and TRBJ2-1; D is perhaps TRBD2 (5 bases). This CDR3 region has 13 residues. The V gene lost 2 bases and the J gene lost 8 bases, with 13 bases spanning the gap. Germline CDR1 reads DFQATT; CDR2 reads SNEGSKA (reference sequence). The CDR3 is CSARSAGSYEQFF. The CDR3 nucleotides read TGCAGTGCTAGAAGCGCGGGTAGCTATGAGCAGTTCTTC.

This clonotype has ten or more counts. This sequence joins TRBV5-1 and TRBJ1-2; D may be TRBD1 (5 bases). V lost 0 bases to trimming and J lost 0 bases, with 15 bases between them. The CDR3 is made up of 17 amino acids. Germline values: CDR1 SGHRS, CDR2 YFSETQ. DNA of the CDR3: TGCGCCAGCAGCTTGGATACGACAGAGACTACTAACTATGGCTACACCTTC. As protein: CASSLDTTETTNYGYTF.

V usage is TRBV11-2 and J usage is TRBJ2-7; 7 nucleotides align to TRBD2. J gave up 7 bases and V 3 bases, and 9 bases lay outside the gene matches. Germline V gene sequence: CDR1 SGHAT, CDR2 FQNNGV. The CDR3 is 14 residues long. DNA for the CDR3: TGTGCCAGCAGCTTGGTTATGGGGGAGGGTGAGCAGTACTTC. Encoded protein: CASSLVMGEGEQYF.

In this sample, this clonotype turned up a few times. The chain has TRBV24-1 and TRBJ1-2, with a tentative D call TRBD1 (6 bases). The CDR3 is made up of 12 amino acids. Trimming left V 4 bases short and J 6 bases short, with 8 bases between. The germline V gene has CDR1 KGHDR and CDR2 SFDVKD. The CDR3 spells CATSEQGDGYTF. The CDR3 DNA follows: TGTGCCACCAGTGAACAGGGCGATGGCTACACCTTC.

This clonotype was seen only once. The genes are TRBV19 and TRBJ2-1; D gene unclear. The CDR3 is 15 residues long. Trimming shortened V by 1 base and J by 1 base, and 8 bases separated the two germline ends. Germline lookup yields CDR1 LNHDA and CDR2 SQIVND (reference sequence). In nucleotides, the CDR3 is TGTGCCAGTAGTATAGGGGTTAGATCCTACAATGAGCAGTTCTTC. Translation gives CASSIGVRSYNEQFF.

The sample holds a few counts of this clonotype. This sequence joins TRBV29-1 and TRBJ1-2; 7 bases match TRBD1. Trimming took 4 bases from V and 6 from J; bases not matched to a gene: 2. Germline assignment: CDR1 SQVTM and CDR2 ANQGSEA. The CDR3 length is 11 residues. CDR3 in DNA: TGCAGCGTTGTCACAGGGGATGGCTACACCTTC. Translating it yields CSVVTGDGYTF.

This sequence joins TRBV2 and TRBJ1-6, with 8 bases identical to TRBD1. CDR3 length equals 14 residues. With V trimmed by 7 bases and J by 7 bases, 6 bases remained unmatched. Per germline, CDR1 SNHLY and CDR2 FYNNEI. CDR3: CASKDDRGNSPLHF. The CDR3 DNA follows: TGTGCCAGCAAGGACGACAGGGGCAATTCACCCCTCCACTTT. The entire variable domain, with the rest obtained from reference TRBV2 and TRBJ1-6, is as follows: EPEVTQTPSHQVTQMGQEVILRCVPISNHLYFYWYRQILGQKVEFLVSFYNNEISEKSEIFDDQFSVERPDGSNFTLKIRSTKLEDSAMYFCASKDDRGNSPLHFGNGTRLTVT.

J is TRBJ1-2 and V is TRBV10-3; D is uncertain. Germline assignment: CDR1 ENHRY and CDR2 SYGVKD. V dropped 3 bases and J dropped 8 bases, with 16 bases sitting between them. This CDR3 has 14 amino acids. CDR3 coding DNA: TGTGCCATCAGTGAATCACCGGGAGTGCAGGGCTACACCTTC. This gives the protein CAISESPGVQGYTF.

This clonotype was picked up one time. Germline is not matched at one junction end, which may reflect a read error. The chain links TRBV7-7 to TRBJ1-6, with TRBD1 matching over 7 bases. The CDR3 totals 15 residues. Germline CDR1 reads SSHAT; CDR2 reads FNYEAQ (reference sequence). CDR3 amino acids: CASSSPDRVTSPLHF. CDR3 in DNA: TGTGCTAGCAGCTCGCCCGACAGGGTCACCTCACCCCTCCACTTT.

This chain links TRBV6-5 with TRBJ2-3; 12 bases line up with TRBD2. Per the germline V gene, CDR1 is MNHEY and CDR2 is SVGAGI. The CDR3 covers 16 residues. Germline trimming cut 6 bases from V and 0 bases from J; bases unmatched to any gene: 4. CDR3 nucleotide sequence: TGTGCCAGCAGGTCACTAGCGGGGGGTAGCACAGATACGCAGTATTTT. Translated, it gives CASRSLAGGSTDTQYF.

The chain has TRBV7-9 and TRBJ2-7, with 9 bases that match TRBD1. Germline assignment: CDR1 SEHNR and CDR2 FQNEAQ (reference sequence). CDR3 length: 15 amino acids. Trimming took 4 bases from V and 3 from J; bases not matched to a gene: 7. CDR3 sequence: CASSYHRDRVYEQYF. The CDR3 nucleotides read TGTGCCAGCAGCTACCACCGGGACAGGGTCTACGAGCAGTACTTC.

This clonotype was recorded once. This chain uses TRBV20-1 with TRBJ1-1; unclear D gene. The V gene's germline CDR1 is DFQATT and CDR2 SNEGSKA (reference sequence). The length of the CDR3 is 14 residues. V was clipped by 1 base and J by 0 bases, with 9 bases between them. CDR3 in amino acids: CSARGRQMNTEAFF. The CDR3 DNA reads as TGCAGTGCTAGAGGGAGGCAGATGAACACTGAAGCTTTCTTT.

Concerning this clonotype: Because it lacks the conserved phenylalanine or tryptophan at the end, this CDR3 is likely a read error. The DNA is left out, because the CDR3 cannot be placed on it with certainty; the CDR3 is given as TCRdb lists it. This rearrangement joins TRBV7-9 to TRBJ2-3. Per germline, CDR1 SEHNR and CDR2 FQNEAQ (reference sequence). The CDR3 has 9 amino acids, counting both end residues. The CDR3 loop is CASSLAIPT.

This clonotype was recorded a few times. CDR3 bases: TGTGCCAGTAGTAGAGATAAAGGTCGTCAGCCCCAGCATTTT. Translated, it gives CASSRDKGRQPQHF. V usage is TRBV19 and J usage is TRBJ1-5; no reliable D call. Germline CDR1 is LNHDA and CDR2 is SQIVND (reference sequence). The CDR3 runs to 14 residues. Deletions cut 4 bases from V and 6 bases from J, with 13 bases between.

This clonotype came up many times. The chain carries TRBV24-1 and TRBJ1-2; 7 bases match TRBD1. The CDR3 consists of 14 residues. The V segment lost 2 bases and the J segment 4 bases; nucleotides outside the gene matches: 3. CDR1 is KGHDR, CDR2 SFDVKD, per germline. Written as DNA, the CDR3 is TGTGCCACCAGTGATTCCCGGACAGGCTATGGCTACACCTTC. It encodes CATSDSRTGYGYTF.

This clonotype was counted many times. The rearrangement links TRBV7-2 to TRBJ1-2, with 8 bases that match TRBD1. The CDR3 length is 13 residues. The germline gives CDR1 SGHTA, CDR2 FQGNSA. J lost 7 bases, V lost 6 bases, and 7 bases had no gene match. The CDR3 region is CASRSDRAAGYTF. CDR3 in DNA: TGTGCCAGCAGGTCGGACAGGGCAGCTGGCTACACCTTC. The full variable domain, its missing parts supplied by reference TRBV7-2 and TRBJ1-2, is GAGVSQSPSNKVTEKGKDVELRCDPISGHTALYWYRQSLGQGLEFLIYFQGNSAPDKSGLPSDRFSAERTGGSVSTLTIQRTQQEDSAVYLCASRSDRAAGYTFGSGTRLTVV.

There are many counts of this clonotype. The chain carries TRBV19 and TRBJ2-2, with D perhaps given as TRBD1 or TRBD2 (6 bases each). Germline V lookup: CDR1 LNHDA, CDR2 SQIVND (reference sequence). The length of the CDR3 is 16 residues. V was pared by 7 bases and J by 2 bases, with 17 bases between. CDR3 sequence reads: CASTQGGGRNTGELFF. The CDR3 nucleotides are TGTGCCAGTACTCAGGGTGGGGGGCGTAACACCGGGGAGCTGTTTTTT.

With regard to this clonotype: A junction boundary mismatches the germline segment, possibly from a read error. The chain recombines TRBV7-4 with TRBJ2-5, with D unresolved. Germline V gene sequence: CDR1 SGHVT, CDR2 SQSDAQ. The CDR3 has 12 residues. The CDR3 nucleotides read TGTGCCAGCAGCTTAGCTAAGCATGGCATGAGGTTC. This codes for CASSLAKHGMRF.

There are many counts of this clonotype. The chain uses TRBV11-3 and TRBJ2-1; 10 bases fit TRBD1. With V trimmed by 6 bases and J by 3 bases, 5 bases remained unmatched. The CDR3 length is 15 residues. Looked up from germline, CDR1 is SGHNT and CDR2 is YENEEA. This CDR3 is CASSRRDRGYNEQFF. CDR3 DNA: TGTGCCAGCAGTCGTAGGGACAGGGGCTACAATGAGCAGTTCTTC.

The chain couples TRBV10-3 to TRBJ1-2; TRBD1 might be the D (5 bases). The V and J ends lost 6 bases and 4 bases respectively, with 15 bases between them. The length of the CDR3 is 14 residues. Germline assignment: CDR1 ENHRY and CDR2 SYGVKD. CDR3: CAISAREEGYGYTF. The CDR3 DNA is TGTGCCATCAGCGCCAGGGAGGAGGGCTATGGCTACACCTTC.